These 20 T cell receptor beta chains were sequenced from one sample in a study of CXCR3-negative and CXCR3-positive naive CD8 T cells. Regarding the study as a whole: Hydrophobicity was higher for TRB CDR3s found in CXCR3-positive naive cells than in CXCR3-negative naive cells.

These TCRs' antigens remain unknown. The method, 5' RACE with UMI labels, was used to prepare the TRB cDNA libraries. Reprocessing the 5' RACE reads, TCRdb reports a single entry for every CDR3 protein and omits DNA. In total, the table holds roughly 110,000 distinct CDR3 sequences. Material for sequencing was naive CXCR3+ CD8+ T cells from blood. Stated subset: CD45RO-CCR7+CD27+CD95- naive CD8+ T cells expressing CXCR3 (TNR3+). The source of these receptors is a human donor in good health. Some clones in this sample may be carry-over from other donors' samples.

The chain recombines TRBV7-2 with TRBJ2-7; TCRdb's D gene call, TRBD2, goes unchecked for lack of DNA. Per germline, CDR1 SGHTA and CDR2 FQGNSA. The CDR3 covers 17 residues. The CDR3 protein is CASSPKGRGLRSYEQYF.

The genes are TRBV7-8 and TRBJ2-1; absent DNA, TCRdb's TRBD2 call cannot be checked. Germline lookup yields CDR1 SGHVS and CDR2 FQNEAQ. The CDR3 consists of 16 residues. The CDR3 spells CASSWTSGSSYNEQFF.

The J gene is TRBJ2-3, the V gene TRBV9; absent DNA, TCRdb's TRBD1 call cannot be checked. The CDR3 length is 15 residues. Per germline, CDR1 SGDLS and CDR2 YYNGEE. CDR3 loop: CASSVAAGRSDTQYF.

The genes are TRBV29-1 and TRBJ1-1. Germline assignment: CDR1 SQVTM and CDR2 ANQGSEA. The CDR3 sequence is 14 residues long. The CDR3 reads CSVEVGGGWSEAFF. Full variable domain (rest looked up from reference TRBV29-1 and TRBJ1-1): SAVISQKPSRDICQRGTSLTIQCQVDSQVTMMFWYRQQPGQSLTLIATANQGSEATYESGFVIDKFPISRPNLTFSTLTVSNMSPEDSSIYLCSVEVGGGWSEAFFGQGTRLTVV.

The chain couples TRBV28 to TRBJ2-6. Germline V gene sequence: CDR1 MDHEN, CDR2 SYDVKM. The CDR3 loop spans 18 amino acids. CDR3 sequence: CASSFSPGSNSGANVLTF. Complete variable domain (other parts from reference TRBV28 and TRBJ2-6): DVKVTQSSRYLVKRTGEKVFLECVQDMDHENMFWYRQDPGLGLRLIYFSYDVKMKEKGDIPEGYSVSREKKERFSLILESASTNQTSMYLCASSFSPGSNSGANVLTFGAGSRLTVL.

The chain uses TRBV27 and TRBJ2-7; without DNA, the TCRdb call of TRBD1 cannot be checked. The CDR3 loop spans 15 amino acids. Per the germline V gene, CDR1 is MNHEY and CDR2 is SMNVEV (reference sequence). The CDR3 sequence is CASSPTGGASYEQYF.

This chain connects TRBV6-2 or TRBV6-3 to TRBJ2-1. From germline, CDR1 is MNHEY and CDR2 SVGEGT. The CDR3 is 16 amino acids. CDR3 protein: CASSYSGLHPDNEQFF.

This chain links TRBV29-1 with TRBJ1-2. The CDR3 is 13 residues long. The germline V gene has CDR1 SQVTM and CDR2 ANQGSEA. CDR3 sequence reads: CSAREGPVYGYTF.

The V and J genes are TRBV20-1 and TRBJ2-7. From germline, CDR1 is DFQATT and CDR2 SNEGSKA (reference sequence). The length of the CDR3 is 13 residues. The chain's CDR3 is CSAIGRFSYEQYF.

J is TRBJ2-7 and V is TRBV7-9; without DNA, the TCRdb call of TRBD1 cannot be checked. The V gene's germline CDR1 is SEHNR and CDR2 FQNEAQ (reference sequence). The CDR3 contains 14 residues. The CDR3 is CASSSGQGGYEQYF.

This chain connects TRBV23-1 to TRBJ1-5; without DNA, the TCRdb call of TRBD1 cannot be checked. TRBV23-1 belongs to the ORF category, with a function that is uncertain. The CDR3 loop spans 17 amino acids. The CDR3 protein is CASSPYPTGGGFQPQHF.

The CDR3 reads CASSQGTTNEQFF. The J gene is TRBJ2-1, the V gene TRBV28; with no DNA, the TCRdb D assignment of TRBD1 cannot be verified. CDR1 is MDHEN, CDR2 SYDVKM, per germline. The CDR3 spans 13 residues.

This chain uses TRBV9 with TRBJ1-2. CDR3 length: 13 residues. From germline, CDR1 is SGDLS and CDR2 YYNGEE. This CDR3 is CASSVGSGNGYTF.

V usage is TRBV7-6 and J usage is TRBJ2-7; the D call of TRBD1 rests on TCRdb alone, since no DNA is present to check it. CDR3 length equals 16 residues. In germline, CDR1 is SGHVS, CDR2 FNYEAQ. CDR3 residues: CASSLAGIGRGYEQYF.

V is TRBV4-1 and J is TRBJ1-2; TCRdb proposes TRBD1, but this gene call is untestable without DNA. The CDR3 is 16 amino acids. Germline V gene sequence: CDR1 MGHRA, CDR2 YSYEKL. The CDR3 reads CASSQDVRGGHYGYTF.

J is TRBJ2-5 and V is TRBV27; TCRdb's assignment of TRBD1 cannot be checked, as there is no DNA. Germline loops: CDR1 MNHEY, CDR2 SMNVEV (reference sequence). The CDR3 covers 15 residues. The CDR3 loop reads CASSPHWGDAETQYF.

This chain connects TRBV10-1 to TRBJ1-1. The CDR3 length is 14 residues. Germline V gene data show CDR1 as WNHNN and CDR2 as SYGVQD (reference sequence). The CDR3 region is CASSLGTVNTEAFF.

The chain links TRBV6-4 to TRBJ2-1; TCRdb calls TRBD2, which cannot be checked without DNA. Germline V gene lookup returns CDR1 MRHNA and CDR2 SNTAGT. The CDR3 runs to 16 residues. This CDR3 is CASSDSVAGDKDEQFF.

The chain couples TRBV6-6 to TRBJ2-7. Germline V gene sequence: CDR1 MNHNY, CDR2 SVGAGI (reference sequence). This CDR3 contains 13 residues. The CDR3 region is CASSYSISYEQYF.

The chain uses TRBV29-1 and TRBJ1-2. Germline CDR1 SQVTM, CDR2 ANQGSEA. The CDR3 length is 11 residues. The chain's CDR3 is CSVVGDYGYTF.